The entry below gives a single T cell receptor beta chain sequence along with its context. It lacks a known antigen. Nothing much larger sits one base from this clone, and base qualities are not available. For sequencing of the TCRbeta CDR3 region, genomic DNA was extracted from the sorted cells. The immunoSEQ Assay was used for sequencing of TCRbeta CDR3 regions. As stored in TCRdb, this immuneACCESS dataset retains in-frame rearrangements with V and J assigned. A fraction of the clones does not appear; measured against another copy, unresolved V genes explain less than half of the discrepancy, and the remainder lacks a known reason. The table for this sample lists 85,000 to 130,000 clones; roughly nine tenths of them were counted only once. Around 0.5% of the sample lies in the top ten. This sample was taken from a study of OX40 agonist ivuxolimab in advanced cancers. As for the study more broadly: Ivuxolimab was an agonistic, fully human IgG2 monoclonal antibody directed against OX40 (CD134), a costimulatory receptor. Intravenous ivuxolimab was administered to patients every 2 weeks at six dose levels: 0.01, 0.1, 0.3, 1.5, 3 and 10 mg/kg. Of the approximately 53 patients in dose escalation, about 20 had hepatocellular carcinoma, some 15 had melanoma, 9 had renal cell carcinoma and 9 had head and neck cancer. In the dose-escalation cohort, 82.7% of patients were male, and the mean age was approximately 60 years, with a range of about 23 to 90. Patients were allowed to have had prior anti-PD-1, anti-PD-L1 or anti-CTLA-4 therapy, and 40% of the dose-escalation patients had been treated with checkpoint inhibitors. Three dose-escalation patients achieved partial responses, one with hepatocellular carcinoma and two with cutaneous melanoma. The point of sequencing TCRbeta in the periphery was to test whether ivuxolimab changed TCR sequence diversity and drove clonal T-cell expansion. The paper covers the monotherapy dose-escalation part of the phase I ivuxolimab trial, which included N ≈ 57 patients. Overall results and qualifications from the work: In the 0.1-3.0 mg/kg groups, partial responders had among the lowest normalized peripheral clonal expansion, particularly in CD8+ T cells. Low levels of normalized T-cell clonal expansion were also seen in some patients who did not respond. At doses from 0.1 to 3.0 mg/kg, clonal expansion was seen in both CD4+ and CD8+ blood T cells between baseline and week 6. Antigen specificity was not determined for the clonally expanded peripheral T cells. After ivuxolimab, expanded clones were on average more numerous among CD8+ T cells than among CD4+ T cells.

Patients with autoimmune disease history or receiving systemic immunosuppression were excluded from the trial. Peripheral blood for TCR sequencing was collected from all dose cohorts at baseline, on cycle 4 day 1, and on cycle 7 day 1. The samples were drawn from a first-in-human, open-label, multicenter phase I dose-escalation trial of ivuxolimab. Adults with locally advanced or metastatic head and neck squamous cell, hepatocellular, melanoma or renal cell carcinoma were enrolled in the trial. Before TCR sequencing, CD4+ T cells and CD8+ T cells from peripheral blood were sorted into separate populations. This specimen was CD4+ or CD8+ T cells sorted from blood, taken in a trial of the OX40 agonist ivuxolimab. This receptor was obtained from an adult with an advanced solid tumor such as melanoma, head and neck, liver or kidney cancer.

The CDR3 reads CASSSAGGERQPQHF. The nucleotide sequence reads TGTGCCAGCAGTTCCGCAGGGGGCGAGCGCCAGCCCCAGCATTTT. This chain joins TRBV28 to TRBJ1-5; a stretch of 8 junction bases matches TRBD1. The germline V gene provides CDR1 MDHEN and CDR2 SYDVKM. CDR3 length: 15 amino acids, cysteine to phenylalanine. Kept here is only the CDR3 DNA, which spans 45 bases and is read in frame from base 1. V is cut back by 4 bases and J by 7 bases, with 9 bases in the junction unmatched.